This T cell receptor (beta chain) was captured in a study of T-cell memory formation after mild COVID-19. Germline CDR1 KGHSH, CDR2 LQKENI. Trimming took off 6 bases at V and 6 bases at J, with 18 bases between the two ends. The CDR3 is 14 amino acids. 5'RACE, which relied on constant-segment primers, yielded TCR alpha and TCR beta cDNA libraries carrying sample barcodes and UMIs. TCRdb used MiXCR to reprocess the 5' RACE reads, holding one entry per CDR3 protein. The sample has about 390,000 distinct CDR3 sequences; more than 15% are singletons. This clonotype was counted only a few times. This chain links TRBV18 with TRBJ2-7; D is possibly TRBD1 or TRBD2 (6 bases each). The sequencing sample was made of PBMCs or a T cell subset sorted from them (not recorded which). The TCR sequence derives from a man younger than 35 who had mild COVID-19 (a few samples of this study predate the infection). Cell type and time point are not known. This CDR3 reads CASSQEGGFGEQYF. The DNA of the CDR3 is TGTGCCAGCTCGCAAGAGGGGGGTTTTGGCGAGCAGTACTTC.